The next 16 T cell receptor beta chains were all read from a single sample in a study of esophageal squamous cell carcinoma under preoperative chemotherapy. A single record per CDR3 protein comes from TCRdb applying MiXCR to the PCR reads. The sample lists tens of thousands of distinct CDR3 sequences, roughly 52% occurring once. The time point denotes: before preoperative PTX-NDP chemotherapy. Sampling was carried out from a patient given preoperative chemotherapy. These receptors all come from a human donor with esophageal squamous cell carcinoma. The donor label of this sample is uncertain.

The gene calls are TRBV6-1 and TRBJ2-5, with D tentatively TRBD2 (5 bases). CDR1 is MNHNS, CDR2 SASEGT, per germline. The CDR3 is made up of 16 amino acids. Trimming shortened V by 5 bases and J by 11 bases, and 27 bases separated the two germline ends. The CDR3 DNA reads TGTGCCAGCAGTAGGCAAGCGGAAAGCTCCTACAATGAGCAGTACTTC. Translation gives CASSRQAESSYNEQYF.

With regard to this clonotype: Germline and junction disagree at one end, which may indicate a read error. This chain connects TRBV7-2 to TRBJ2-1; 7 nucleotides agree with TRBD2. Germline CDR1 and CDR2: SGHTA and FQGNSA. This CDR3 has 16 amino acids. In DNA form, the CDR3 reads TGTGCCAGCAGCTCAGGTGGCTGTGCTAGCGGCGATGAGCTGTTCTTC. It translates to CASSSGGCASGDELFF.

On this clonotype: One end of the junction varies from germline; a read error may be responsible. The chain joins TRBV7-2 to TRBJ2-3; 7 bases agree with TRBD2. The J call could be wrong; TRBJ2-7 is a better fit for the DNA end. This CDR3 contains 14 residues. Germline CDR1 is SGHTA and CDR2 is FQGNSA. The CDR3 DNA reads as TGCGCCAGCAGCGGAGCGGGACCCACAGATACGCAGTACTTC. Encoded protein: CASSGAGPTDTQYF.

With respect to this clonotype: The conserved final phenylalanine or tryptophan is absent from the CDR3, which likely points to a read error. The DNA is left out, because the CDR3 cannot be placed on it with certainty; the CDR3 is given as TCRdb lists it. The chain links TRBV7-2 to TRBJ2-1; the tabulated D call, TRBD2, remains unverified against the DNA. The CDR3 comprises 9 residues, both ends counted. The germline gives CDR1 SGHTA, CDR2 FQGNSA. CDR3 protein: CASSPQGGR.

Concerning this clonotype itself: A read error may account for a junction end that differs from germline. The chain links TRBV7-2 to TRBJ2-1, with 10 bases that match TRBD2. CDR3 length: 15 residues. Germline CDR1 SGHTA, CDR2 FQGNSA. The CDR3 loop reads CASGGAPPCANELYF. The CDR3 region has the DNA TGTGCAAGCGGGGGGGCACCTCCGTGCGCCAACGAGCTGTACTTC.

The chain joins TRBV5-5 to TRBJ2-5; 14 bases map to TRBD2. With 5 bases clipped from V and 11 bases from J, the junction kept 14 bases outside the gene matches. Germline-derived CDR1 and CDR2 are SGHKS and YYEKEE (reference sequence). The CDR3 totals 16 residues. The CDR3 reads CASRSTGTSGRGEQYF. CDR3 nucleotide sequence: TGTGCCAGCAGATCAACCGGGACTAGCGGGAGAGGTGAGCAGTACTTC. The entire variable domain, with the rest obtained from reference TRBV5-5 and TRBJ2-5, is as follows: DAGVTQSPTHLIKTRGQQVTLRCSPISGHKSVSWYQQVLGQGPQFIFQYYEKEERGRGNFPDRFSARQFPNYSSELNVNALLLGDSALYLCASRSTGTSGRGEQYFGPGTRLLVL.

This clonotype has just a few counts. The rearrangement uses TRBV6-1 and TRBJ2-5, with 11 positions matching TRBD2. This CDR3 has 16 residues. The J segment lost 4 bases and the V segment lost 7 bases, leaving 11 bases of the junction unmatched. CDR1 MNHNS and CDR2 SASEGT come from the germline V gene. CDR3 residues: CASTEPLTSGRETQYF. The DNA for the CDR3 is TGTGCCAGCACCGAACCCCTAACTAGCGGGAGAGAGACCCAGTACTTC.

In regard to this clonotype: Compared with germline, one end of the junction differs, possibly owing to a read error. The CDR3 is CASSVAGLWATNTQYF. Here the CDR3 DNA reads TGTGCCAGCAGCGTAGCGGGACTGTGGGCCACAAACACGCAGTACTTT. This chain links TRBV12-3 or TRBV12-4 with TRBJ2-3; 8 bases map to TRBD2. This CDR3 has 16 amino acids.

The rearrangement links TRBV30 to TRBJ1-1, with D perhaps TRBD1 (5 bases). The CDR3 runs 14 residues. The germline CDR1 and CDR2 sequences are GTSNPN and SVGIG (reference sequence). The V and J ends lost 4 bases and 2 bases respectively, with 14 bases between them. The CDR3, as DNA: TGTGCCTGGAATAGGGCTGGGACTAACACTGAAGCTTTCTTT. This gives the protein CAWNRAGTNTEAFF.

This clonotype was seen more than once but under ten times. This rearrangement joins TRBV7-7 to TRBJ2-1; D gene ambiguous. This CDR3 is 13 amino acids long. CDR1 and CDR2 from the germline V gene are SSHAT and FNYEAQ (reference sequence). Trimming shortened V by 1 base and J by 5 bases, and 6 bases separated the two germline ends. This CDR3 reads CASSLERNNEQFF. CDR3 nucleotides: TGTGCCAGCAGCTTAGAACGTAACAATGAGCAGTTCTTC.

This clonotype was picked up one time. The chain links TRBV19 to TRBJ1-1; TRBD1 agrees at 8 bases. Germline trimming cut 5 bases from V and 4 bases from J; bases unmatched to any gene: 3. CDR3 length: 13 residues. Germline CDR1 is LNHDA and CDR2 is SQIVND (reference sequence). The CDR3: CASSSQGGTEAFF. The DNA for the CDR3 is TGTGCCAGTAGTTCACAGGGGGGCACTGAAGCTTTCTTT.

On this clonotype itself: The junction departs from the called germline gene at one end, perhaps through a read error. The V gene is TRBV7-3, the J gene TRBJ2-5, with 7 bases fitting TRBD2. The germline CDR1 and CDR2 sequences are SGHTA and FQGTGA. CDR3 length: 17 residues. In DNA, the CDR3 is TGTGCCAGCAGCGTCGTGCCGGGGGGACGTAACCAAGAGATCCAGTACTTC. This codes for CASSVVPGGRNQEIQYF.

This clonotype was counted ten times or more. The rearrangement joins TRBV27 to TRBJ2-7; a weak D match, TRBD2 (7 bases). CDR1 is MNHEY and CDR2 is SMNVEV in the germline V gene (reference sequence). The CDR3 consists of 18 residues. V lost 6 bases and J lost 0, with 24 bases in between. CDR3 region: CASSPQVVAAGASYEQYF. CDR3 nucleotides: TGTGCCAGCAGCCCGCAGGTAGTCGCGGCGGGGGCCTCCTACGAGCAGTACTTC.

CDR3 in amino acids: CATSLAGEEETQYF. CDR3 sequence (DNA): TGTGCCACCAGCCTAGCGGGGGAAGAAGAGACCCAGTACTTC. The chain couples TRBV24-1 to TRBJ2-7, with 10 bases that match TRBD2. The J call may be faulty, since TRBJ2-5 better matches the DNA end. The CDR3 contains 14 residues. Germline V gene data show CDR1 as KGHDR and CDR2 as SFDVKD.

This clonotype was counted at least ten times. The CDR3 DNA reads as TGCGCCAGCAGCCTTGGATTGACCTCCTACAATGAGCAGTTCTTC. Translating it yields CASSLGLTSYNEQFF. The chain employs TRBV4-1 and TRBJ2-1; the D is unclear. The germline gives CDR1 MGHRA, CDR2 YSYEKL. The CDR3 runs 15 residues. Trimming removed 4 bases at V and 0 bases at J, with 10 bases between.

The table lists this clonotype with a few counts. The CDR3 region is CASSQAPGTGLARSSYEQYF. The CDR3 DNA reads TGCGCCAGCAGCCAAGCACCCGGGACAGGCCTTGCAAGGAGCTCCTACGAGCAGTACTTC. The rearrangement joins TRBV4-1 to TRBJ2-4; the match to TRBD1 covers 8 bases. The J call could be wrong; TRBJ2-7 is a better fit for the DNA end. Germline V gene lookup returns CDR1 MGHRA and CDR2 YSYEKL. The CDR3 consists of 20 residues.